This TCR beta chain was documented in a study of shared clonotypes between healthy human individuals. Assay used: immunoSEQ multiplex PCR; TCRdb lists only in-frame clones, some missing. The sample lists 2 million to 2.5 million clones, approximately 94% seen once, with 0.1% to 0.15% in the top ten. The sequencing input was naive CD4+ T cells sorted from blood. The subset is: CD45RA+ positively selected. The TCR was taken from a man between 18 and 29 years old in good health.

The CDR3 region is CASSDLQVAFYGYTF. The CDR3 nucleotides are TGTGCCAGCAGTGATTTACAGGTCGCCTTCTATGGCTACACCTTC. The rearrangement joins TRBV6-1 to TRBJ1-2; tentative D call: TRBD1 (5 bases). The CDR3 is made up of 15 amino acids. CDR1 and CDR2 from the germline V gene are MNHNS and SASEGT. The germline V and J ends were trimmed by 3 bases and 4 bases, with 15 bases remaining between them.